Listed here are 30 T cell receptor beta chains from one sample, sequenced in a study of shared T cell receptors in the human thymus (dated by TCRdb to about 2021). The method was the immunoSEQ multiplex PCR assay. TCRdb carries this immuneACCESS record with in-frame sequences only. Its versions omit some clonotypes, under half of them owing to an unresolved V gene in the studies checked, with the rest unexplained. The sample includes 700,000 or so clones, with approximately 85% observed a single time. The top ten constitute under 0.012% of the sample. Another study also made use of these data, one on human thymus T cells.

Sequenced: thymocytes. Source of these receptors: a girl under three years old with a congenital heart defect. Donor details come from another sample of the same person, matched by shared clones.

The V and J genes are TRBV4-2 and TRBJ1-2; 7 nucleotides align to TRBD1. The length of the CDR3 is 13 residues. J gave up 6 bases and V 6 bases, and 7 bases lay outside the gene matches. Germline V CDR1 and CDR2: LGHNA, YNFKEQ. CDR3 sequence reads: CASSPQGLNGYTF. The CDR3 region has the DNA TGTGCCAGCAGTCCACAGGGGCTGAATGGCTACACCTTC.

This rearrangement joins TRBV28 to TRBJ1-2; 12 positions agree with TRBD1. Germline V CDR1 and CDR2: MDHEN, SYDVKM. The trim removed 7 bases at V and 5 bases at J, leaving 2 bases unmatched. The CDR3 has 13 amino acids. CDR3 protein: CASKGQGAYGYTF. CDR3 in DNA: TGTGCCAGCAAGGGACAGGGGGCGTATGGCTACACCTTC.

This chain connects TRBV27 to TRBJ1-1; no firm D call. V was trimmed by 5 bases and J by 6 bases, leaving 16 bases between them. This CDR3 spans 14 amino acids. Germline V gives CDR1 MNHEY, CDR2 SMNVEV (reference sequence). The CDR3 spells CASSPTPACAEAFF. CDR3 DNA sequence: TGTGCCAGCAGTCCGACACCCGCATGCGCTGAAGCTTTCTTT.

V gene TRBV4-3 combines with J gene TRBJ2-5; D is uncertain. The V and J ends lost 2 bases and 5 bases respectively, with 9 bases between them. The germline gives CDR1 LGHNA, CDR2 YSLEER. CDR3 length: 13 amino acids. CDR3 protein: CASSQNSRETQYF. In nucleotides, the CDR3 is TGCGCCAGCAGCCAAAATTCCCGGGAGACCCAGTACTTC.

A remark on this clone: Different DNA sequences within this sample yield the same CDR3. V usage is TRBV5-1 and J usage is TRBJ2-7; a possible D gene is TRBD1 (6 bases). Between the trimmed V and J ends, which lost 0 bases and 3 bases, there was a span of 10 bases. The CDR3 sequence is 14 residues long. CDR1 is SGHRS, CDR2 YFSETQ, per germline. CDR3 DNA: TGCGCCAGCAGCTTGGGGACAGTAGACTACGAGCAGTACTTC. This codes for CASSLGTVDYEQYF.

This sequence joins TRBV7-6 and TRBJ2-3; tentative D call: TRBD1 (6 bases). CDR1 is SGHVS, CDR2 FNYEAQ, per germline. This CDR3 is built from 17 residues. Trimming shortened V by 5 bases and J by 7 bases, and 25 bases separated the two germline ends. The CDR3 sequence is CASSPGPSRLTGHTQYF. CDR3 in DNA: TGTGCCAGCAGCCCTGGGCCTAGCCGCTTAACAGGGCATACGCAGTATTTT.

The V call is TRBV7-8, the J call TRBJ2-3; TRBD1 matches 10 bases. This CDR3 contains 14 residues. Germline V gives CDR1 SGHVS, CDR2 FQNEAQ. The trim removed 6 bases at V and 6 bases at J, leaving 6 bases unmatched. The CDR3 spells CASSRTGGRDTQYF. The CDR3 DNA reads as TGTGCCAGCAGTAGGACAGGGGGAAGGGATACGCAGTATTTT. The full variable domain, in which reference TRBV7-8 and TRBJ2-3 provide the parts outside the CDR3, is GAGVSQSPRYKVAKRGQDVALRCDPISGHVSLFWYQQALGQGPEFLTYFQNEAQLDKSGLPSDRFFAERPEGSVSTLKIQRTQQEDSAVYLCASSRTGGRDTQYFGPGTRLTVL.

This chain connects TRBV19 to TRBJ2-6; TRBD1 might be the D (5 bases). Germline values: CDR1 LNHDA, CDR2 SQIVND (reference sequence). The CDR3 is 16 residues long. Trimming cost V 7 bases and J 0 bases, with 13 bases left between them. The DNA for the CDR3 is TGTGCCAGTACTAGGGGCCTACTCTCTGGGGCCAACGTCCTGACTTTC. It specifies CASTRGLLSGANVLTF.

V gene TRBV6-5 combines with J gene TRBJ2-3; TRBD1 matches 9 bases. CDR1 is MNHEY and CDR2 is SVGAGI in the germline V gene. Trimming at V came to 0 bases and at J to 13 bases, leaving 5 bases not matched to a gene. This CDR3 spans 13 amino acids. The CDR3: CASSYSWDRVKYF. CDR3 DNA: TGTGCCAGCAGTTACTCATGGGACAGGGTTAAGTATTTT.

The genes are TRBV11-3 and TRBJ2-2; 10 positions agree with TRBD1. The junction had 3 bases not matched to a gene; V was cut back by 5 bases and J by 6 bases. This CDR3 spans 14 amino acids. Germline values: CDR1 SGHNT, CDR2 YENEEA. The CDR3 sequence is CASSRDRGSGELFF. The CDR3 DNA sequence: TGTGCCAGCAGCCGGGACAGGGGATCCGGGGAGCTGTTTTTT. The full variable domain, its missing parts supplied by reference TRBV11-3 and TRBJ2-2, is EAGVVQSPRYKIIEKKQPVAFWCNPISGHNTLYWYLQNLGQGPELLIRYENEEAVDDSQLPKDRFSAERLKGVDSTLKIQPAELGDSAVYLCASSRDRGSGELFFGEGSRLTVL.

The table lists this clone with a count of one. The chain joins TRBV18 to TRBJ1-1; D gene unclear. V was pared by 4 bases and J by 0 bases, with 9 bases between. The CDR3 contains 14 residues. CDR1 and CDR2 from the germline V gene are KGHSH and LQKENI. CDR3 nucleotide sequence: TGTGCCAGCTCACGAGACGGGGTGAACACTGAAGCTTTCTTT. It encodes CASSRDGVNTEAFF.

The rearrangement joins TRBV27 to TRBJ2-2; D might be TRBD1 (6 bases). Germline lookup yields CDR1 MNHEY and CDR2 SMNVEV (reference sequence). V lost 6 bases, J lost 9 bases, and 29 bases lay in between. The CDR3 covers 18 residues. CDR3 nucleotide sequence: TGTGCCAGCAGCCTCGCGATACACAGGGAAGTCATCCACCGGGAGCTGTTTTTT. It translates to CASSLAIHREVIHRELFF.

The gene calls are TRBV4-3 and TRBJ2-3; D possibly corresponds to TRBD2 (6 bases). Germline V gives CDR1 LGHNA, CDR2 YSLEER. The CDR3 is 15 residues long. V lost 4 bases, J lost 3 bases, and 14 bases lay in between. The CDR3 reads CASSPYSGDTDTQYF. CDR3 coding DNA: TGCGCCAGCAGCCCCTATAGCGGAGATACAGATACGCAGTATTTT.

The CDR3 bases are TGTGCTAGTGGCCGAACCCAGGGGGCACACACTGAAGCTTTCTTT. This codes for CASGRTQGAHTEAFF. The chain combines TRBV12-5 with TRBJ1-1; 8 bases fit TRBD1. The trim removed 6 bases at V and 3 bases at J, leaving 9 bases unmatched. Germline CDR1 and CDR2: LGHNT and FRNRAP. There are 15 residues in the CDR3.

The chain carries TRBV14 and TRBJ1-2; D not resolved. Germline lookup yields CDR1 SGHDN and CDR2 FVKESK. This CDR3 spans 19 amino acids. V gave up 1 base and J gave up 0 bases, with 21 bases separating them. CDR3 DNA: TGTGCCAGCAGCCAAGTTCTGGTGACTACCCCGCCAGCTAACTATGGCTACACCTTC. Protein: CASSQVLVTTPPANYGYTF. The full variable domain, in which reference TRBV14 and TRBJ1-2 provide the parts outside the CDR3, is EAGVTQFPSHSVIEKGQTVTLRCDPISGHDNLYWYRRVMGKEIKFLLHFVKESKQDESGMPNNRFLAERTGGTYSTLKVQPAELEDSGVYFCASSQVLVTTPPANYGYTFGSGTRLTVV.

In nucleotides, the CDR3 is TGCGCCAGCAGTGACTACCGATGCACAGATACGCAGTATTTT. It translates to CASSDYRCTDTQYF. This chain uses TRBV10-2 with TRBJ2-3, with unresolved D. The V end was cut by 3 bases, the J end by 1 base, with 8 bases between. Germline CDR1 reads WSHSY; CDR2 reads SAAADI. The CDR3 length is 14 residues.

This clone was observed a single time. The chain couples TRBV5-1 to TRBJ1-2; no clear D gene. Germline V gene sequence: CDR1 SGHRS, CDR2 YFSETQ. The CDR3 has 14 residues. V lost 3 bases and J lost 0, with 9 bases in between. In nucleotides, the CDR3 is TGCGCCAGCAGCTGGAGATCGGCTAACTATGGCTACACCTTC. It yields the protein CASSWRSANYGYTF.

The chain couples TRBV9 to TRBJ2-2; 7 bases are a match to TRBD1. The V segment lost 4 bases and the J segment 1 base; nucleotides outside the gene matches: 4. The CDR3 spans 15 residues. Per germline, CDR1 SGDLS and CDR2 YYNGEE. The CDR3 region is CASSPGQENTGELFF. The CDR3, as DNA: TGTGCCAGCAGCCCTGGACAGGAGAACACCGGGGAGCTGTTTTTT.

The CDR3, as DNA: TGTGCCAGCAGTTACCAAAGACTAAATCGGGAAAAACTGTTTTTT. Translated, it gives CASSYQRLNREKLFF. The chain carries TRBV6-5 and TRBJ1-4; D call uncertain. Germline CDR1 is MNHEY and CDR2 is SVGAGI. The length of the CDR3 is 15 residues. Trimming pared 2 bases from V and 8 bases from J, leaving 15 bases between.

This chain joins TRBV6-5 and TRBJ1-6, with TRBD1 as a possible D gene (6 bases). In germline, CDR1 is MNHEY, CDR2 SVGAGI. The CDR3 extends over 16 amino acids. V dropped 2 bases and J dropped 9 bases, with 17 bases sitting between them. CDR3 in amino acids: CASSYHPGHMGSPLHF. CDR3 DNA: TGTGCCAGCAGTTACCATCCGGGACACATGGGTTCACCCCTCCACTTT.

The V gene is TRBV7-2, the J gene TRBJ1-2, with 9 bases aligning to TRBD1. Germline V gene data show CDR1 as SGHTA and CDR2 as FQGNSA. V dropped 2 bases and J dropped 4; count of bases not matched to a gene: 8. The CDR3 covers 16 residues. The CDR3 nucleotides read TGTGCCAGCAGCTTAAGATCCGGACAGGGGCCCTATGGCTACACCTTC. Translated: CASSLRSGQGPYGYTF.

The CDR3: CASSPHRGRLTEAFF. In DNA form, the CDR3 reads TGCGCCAGCAGCCCCCACAGGGGGCGCCTCACTGAAGCTTTCTTT. The chain couples TRBV5-1 to TRBJ1-1; 9 bases map to TRBD1. V lost 4 bases, J lost 4 bases, and 8 bases stayed unmatched. Germline CDR1 and CDR2: SGHRS and YFSETQ. This CDR3 spans 15 amino acids.

The chain carries TRBV5-6 and TRBJ2-5; possibly TRBD2 for D (6 bases). V was trimmed by 1 base and J by 2 bases, leaving 15 bases between them. From germline, CDR1 is SGHDT and CDR2 YYEEEE. The CDR3 is made up of 16 amino acids. CDR3 residues: CASSLHRDSQQETQYF. The DNA for the CDR3 is TGTGCCAGCAGCTTGCACCGGGACTCACAGCAAGAGACCCAGTACTTC.

The J gene is TRBJ2-3, the V gene TRBV25-1, with D possibly TRBD1 on 6 matching bases. The V gene's germline CDR1 is MGHDK and CDR2 SYGVNS. V was pared by 3 bases and J by 1 base, with 14 bases between. The CDR3 extends over 16 amino acids. The CDR3, as DNA: TGTGCCAGCAGTGACGGGACACTCGCTCGCACAGATACGCAGTATTTT. Its protein product is CASSDGTLARTDTQYF.

The rearrangement joins TRBV5-4 to TRBJ2-1; 7 bases line up with TRBD2. The germline gives CDR1 SGHNT, CDR2 YYREEE (reference sequence). The trim removed 4 bases at V and 9 bases at J, leaving 10 bases unmatched. The CDR3 spans 14 residues. CDR3 amino acids: CASSMDPTGGEQFF. In DNA, the CDR3 is TGTGCCAGCAGCATGGACCCGACGGGGGGTGAGCAGTTCTTC.

The rearrangement links TRBV28 to TRBJ1-2; 8 bases match TRBD1. This CDR3 comprises 19 residues. Trimming took 8 bases from V and 3 from J; bases not matched to a gene: 23. The germline gives CDR1 MDHEN, CDR2 SYDVKM. CDR3 bases: TGTGCCAGCGACCAAACACGTTCCCCTCAGGGGGCATCCTACTATGGCTACACCTTC. It is translated as CASDQTRSPQGASYYGYTF.

J is TRBJ2-3 and V is TRBV27, with TRBD1 matching over 8 bases. Germline V gene sequence: CDR1 MNHEY, CDR2 SMNVEV (reference sequence). V trimming: 4 bases; J trimming: 3 bases; junction bases outside the gene matches: 9. The CDR3 runs to 16 residues. In nucleotides, the CDR3 is TGTGCCAGCAGTTCCGACAGGGGCGCAGGGACAGATACGCAGTATTTT. Its protein product is CASSSDRGAGTDTQYF.

This clone was counted only a few times. This rearrangement joins TRBV9 to TRBJ1-2; D unclear. Germline CDR1 and CDR2: SGDLS and YYNGEE. V was pared by 0 bases and J by 3 bases, with 15 bases between. The CDR3 extends over 16 amino acids. The CDR3 sequence is CASSVAEVGGYYGYTF. DNA of the CDR3: TGTGCCAGCAGCGTAGCTGAGGTCGGCGGATACTATGGCTACACCTTC.

The rearrangement uses TRBV5-4 and TRBJ1-1, with TRBD1 matching 7 bases. From germline, CDR1 is SGHNT and CDR2 YYREEE (reference sequence). This CDR3 spans 15 amino acids. V lost 7 bases to trimming and J lost 3 bases; unmatched junction nucleotides: 12. CDR3: CASLRDREHDTEAFF. The CDR3 DNA reads as TGTGCCAGCTTACGGGACAGAGAACATGACACTGAAGCTTTCTTT.

This chain links TRBV9 with TRBJ1-1; 7 nucleotides align to TRBD1. Germline trimming cut 4 bases from V and 4 bases from J; bases unmatched to any gene: 7. Looked up from germline, CDR1 is SGDLS and CDR2 is YYNGEE. The CDR3 length is 14 residues. The CDR3 coding sequence is TGTGCCAGCAGCCAGGTACAGGGGTTCACTGAAGCTTTCTTT. Protein product: CASSQVQGFTEAFF.